This T cell receptor beta chain was recovered during a study of T cells in Graves' hyperthyroidism and ophthalmopathy. CDR1 is DFQATT, CDR2 SNEGSKA, per germline (reference sequence). The CDR3 is made up of 17 amino acids. The V and J ends lost 5 bases and 4 bases, in that order; junction bases with no gene match: 16. The table lists this clonotype with a few counts. Its antigen is as yet unknown. General study points: Stable hyperthyroidism was separated from ophthalmopathy by a model based on 13 V-J features.

The CDR3 regions of TCR beta were amplified from RNA transcripts. In the first-round RT-PCR of the TCR CDR3, the HTBI primer set was used. Each CDR3 protein is one row after TCRdb ran MiXCR on the multiplex PCR reads. Seen here are about 260,000 distinct CDR3 sequences, 25% to 30% observed once, and the top ten hold about 30%. Diagnosis of hyperthyroidism was new in patients aged 18 to 65, and its duration was under 2 months. Clinical symptoms, serum thyroxine, TRAb, thyroid ultrasound and orbital computed tomography informed diagnoses. PBMCs were collected from a roughly 10 ml volume of fresh peripheral blood.

V is TRBV20-1 and J is TRBJ2-5; 10 bases agree with TRBD2. The clonotype comes from a man aged 35 to 55 with Graves' hyperthyroidism that later progressed to Graves' ophthalmopathy. Sequences were obtained from blood. In DNA, the CDR3 is TGCAGTGCTCGATATATAGCGGGAGGAGCGGGCGGAGAGACCCAGTACTTC. Translated: CSARYIAGGAGGETQYF.